What follows is one TCR beta chain and its context. The clone's antigen remains unknown. No per-base quality is available; no much larger clone lies one base away. TCRbeta CDR3 regions were amplified from genomic DNA by means of the immunoSEQ Assay, a bias-controlled multiplex PCR. The paper's data handling went like this. Within the assay, amplification of reference gene primers was used to estimate how many nucleated cells each sample contained. Sequence reads were collapsed and filtered to measure the absolute abundance of every unique TCRbeta CDR3 rearrangement. For each sample, productive Simpson clonality was calculated by taking the square root of Simpson's diversity index across productive rearrangements. Sourced from immuneACCESS, this table was stored by TCRdb with only in-frame sequences that have V and J called. A share of the clones is absent; for the studies checked, an unresolved V gene accounts for under half, and the remainder has no known explanation. The DNA gave D and trimming, while V, J and clone size come from that table. A total of over 400,000 clones appear in this sample, 80% to 90% of them only once. The top ten constitute 3% to 3.5% of the sample.

Taken from cysteine to phenylalanine, the CDR3 has 14 residues. Kept here is only the CDR3 DNA, which spans 42 bases and is read in frame from base 1. V is cut by 3 bases and J by 7 bases, and the space between the germline ends is 10 bases. CDR1 LGHDT and CDR2 YNNKEL were looked up in the germline V gene (reference sequence). The sample belongs to a study of blood T cell repertoires in COVID-19 (dated by TCRdb to the early 2020s). Looking at the study overall: Collaborator samples came from the United States, Italy and Spain and covered acute and convalescent phases of COVID-19. HLA class I and class II types, where available, came from metadata supplied by the sample provider rather than from assay-based typing. Sample metadata almost always included a de-identified subject ID, COVID-19 status, age in years and sex. The samples were drawn from two sources: the first 160 participants of the ongoing ImmuneRACE study, and 1,200 or so subjects contributed by 6 global collaborators. The dataset comprised deeply sampled blood TCRbeta repertoires from subjects exposed to, actively infected with, or recovered from COVID-19. The repertoires were released in a freely available public database meant as a resource for research on the immune response to SARS-CoV-2. The prospective study material was composed of cDNA or gDNA derived from T cells, B-cell-depleted T cells, or PBMCs. The research as a whole found: The quantity of clinical and demographic metadata differed by source and by participant and was supplied without curation.

Each collaborating institution followed its own protocols to collect whole blood in K2EDTA tubes. For TCRbeta analysis, collaborators shipped samples as frozen whole blood, isolated PBMCs, or DNA extracted from either of those sample types. This receptor was obtained from a human donor in a cohort sampled during active COVID-19. The V gene is TRBV3-1 (or the pseudogene TRBV3-2) and the J gene is TRBJ1-6; TRBD1 is a possible D gene, resting on 6 matching bases. Source material: peripheral blood. The sequenced DNA: TGTGCCAGCAGCCAGTGGGGACAAAATTCACCCCTCCACTTT. Its product reads: CASSQWGQNSPLHF.